The rows below give T cell receptor beta chains drawn from one sample of a study of blood T cells in healthy people across ages. MiXCR, applied by TCRdb to the 5' RACE reads, yields one record per CDR3 protein. The sample carries about 570,000 distinct CDR3 sequences, approximately 27% recorded once. Sequencing used blood. The source is a woman in her 70s in good health. CDR3s include the opening cysteine and the closing phenylalanine or tryptophan. The order of the fields is V gene, D gene, clone size, J gene, CDR3 DNA, CDR3 protein. A D gene is named only where the DNA matches it firmly. Expanded clones get a size class; other rows say once, few or many, or leave the size out.

v_gene: TRBV7-8
d_gene: TRBD1
abundance: .
j_gene: TRBJ1-2
CDR3nt: TGTGCCATTTCTCCGACAGGGAGGGGGAACTATGGCTACACCTTC
CDR3aa: CAISPTGRGNYGYTF

v_gene: TRBV6-1
d_gene: .
abundance: .
j_gene: TRBJ1-2
CDR3nt: TGTGCCAGCAGTGCAATCGGTGGGGAAAACTATGGCTACACCTTC
CDR3aa: CASSAIGGENYGYTF

v_gene: TRBV20-1
d_gene: TRBD2
abundance: few
j_gene: TRBJ2-1
CDR3nt: TGCAGTGCTCGCGGGACTAGCGGGGGGGCCCCCAAGGGACATGAGCAGTTCTTC
CDR3aa: CSARGTSGGAPKGHEQFF

v_gene: TRBV5-6
d_gene: .
abundance: .
j_gene: TRBJ1-2
CDR3nt: TGTGCCAGCAGCTTGAATATGATTGGCTCTGGCTATGGCTACACCTTC
CDR3aa: CASSLNMIGSGYGYTF

v_gene: TRBV5-1
d_gene: .
abundance: few
j_gene: TRBJ1-5
CDR3nt: TGCGCCAGCAGCCCCCTTGGGTCTCATAGCAATCAGCCCCAGCATTTT
CDR3aa: CASSPLGSHSNQPQHF

v_gene: TRBV4-2
d_gene: TRBD1
abundance: few
j_gene: TRBJ2-5
CDR3nt: TGTGCCAGCAGCCATCCGGACAGGGGGCAAGAGACCCAGTACTTC
CDR3aa: CASSHPDRGQETQYF

v_gene: TRBV6-4
d_gene: TRBD1
abundance: many
j_gene: TRBJ1-2
CDR3nt: TGTGCCAGCAGTGAGAGAGTGACAGGGCATGGCTACACCTTC
CDR3aa: CASSERVTGHGYTF

v_gene: TRBV5-5
d_gene: TRBD1
abundance: .
j_gene: TRBJ1-5
CDR3nt: TGTGCCAGCAGCTCCAAAGGGACAGGGGGGTTGCAGCCCCAGCATTTT
CDR3aa: CASSSKGTGGLQPQHF

v_gene: TRBV20-1
d_gene: .
abundance: .
j_gene: TRBJ2-1
CDR3nt: TGCAGTGCTAGCCAAGGACAGTACAATGAGCAGTTCTTC
CDR3aa: CSASQGQYNEQFF

v_gene: TRBV10-3
d_gene: TRBD2
abundance: .
j_gene: TRBJ2-1
CDR3nt: TGTGCCATCAGTGAAAGCGGGAGCTACAATGAGCAGTTCTTC
CDR3aa: CAISESGSYNEQFF

v_gene: TRBV11-2
d_gene: .
abundance: few
j_gene: TRBJ2-3
CDR3nt: TGTGCCAGCAGCATAATAGCCTCCGGAGGATCGGCGCAGTATTTT
CDR3aa: CASSIIASGGSAQYF

v_gene: TRBV9
d_gene: .
abundance: few
j_gene: TRBJ2-1
CDR3nt: TGTGCCAGCAGCGTAGCTGTGGACCTCCTCCAGGGTGAGCAGTTCTTC
CDR3aa: CASSVAVDLLQGEQFF

v_gene: TRBV7-9
d_gene: .
abundance: .
j_gene: TRBJ1-2
CDR3nt: TGTGCCAGCAGCTTAGATATCGGCAGGGTCAATGGCTACACCTTC
CDR3aa: CASSLDIGRVNGYTF

v_gene: TRBV19
d_gene: .
abundance: .
j_gene: TRBJ1-4
CDR3nt: TGTGCCAGTAGACAGAGGATTGTTACTAATGAAAAACTGTTTTTT
CDR3aa: CASRQRIVTNEKLFF

v_gene: TRBV7-3
d_gene: TRBD1
abundance: .
j_gene: TRBJ2-5
CDR3nt: TGTGCCAGCAGCCCTAGGGGACAGACCCAAGAGACCCAGTACTTC
CDR3aa: CASSPRGQTQETQYF

v_gene: TRBV7-2
d_gene: .
abundance: .
j_gene: TRBJ1-4
CDR3nt: TGTGCCAGCAGCCTTGTGACGGAGTATAATGAAAAACTGTTTTTT
CDR3aa: CASSLVTEYNEKLFF

v_gene: TRBV20-1
d_gene: TRBD1
abundance: .
j_gene: TRBJ1-1
CDR3nt: TGCAGTGCTAGTAGGGGACAGGTATATAACTTT
CDR3aa: CSASRGQVYNF

v_gene: TRBV7-8
d_gene: .
abundance: .
j_gene: TRBJ1-4
CDR3nt: TGTGCCAGCAGTCCGTGGACGTGGGGGATTAATGAAAAACTGTTTTTT
CDR3aa: CASSPWTWGINEKLFF

v_gene: TRBV20-1
d_gene: .
abundance: .
j_gene: TRBJ2-7
CDR3nt: TGCAGTGCTAGCCGGGACACCGTTTACGAGCAGTACTTC
CDR3aa: CSASRDTVYEQYF

v_gene: TRBV20-1
d_gene: .
abundance: .
j_gene: TRBJ2-5
CDR3nt: TGCAGTGCTAGAGATGACGAGACTAGGGTCCGAGAGACCCAGTACTTC
CDR3aa: CSARDDETRVRETQYF

v_gene: TRBV11-1
d_gene: .
abundance: few
j_gene: TRBJ2-2
CDR3nt: TGTGCCAGCAGCTGTGAGCCGGGATGCAGCACCGGGGAGCTGTTTTTT
CDR3aa: CASSCEPGCSTGELFF

v_gene: TRBV20-1
d_gene: TRBD2
abundance: .
j_gene: TRBJ2-1
CDR3nt: TGCAGTGCTAGGGGACCGGGACTAGCACCTAATGAGCAGTTCTTC
CDR3aa: CSARGPGLAPNEQFF

v_gene: TRBV6-5
d_gene: .
abundance: few
j_gene: TRBJ1-4
CDR3nt: TGTGCCAGCAGTTACTCAGTGGCCGGGGGCAGGGAAAAACTGTTTTTT
CDR3aa: CASSYSVAGGREKLFF

v_gene: TRBV6-2/TRBV6-3
d_gene: .
abundance: few
j_gene: TRBJ1-2
CDR3nt: TGTGCCAGCAGTTACCACGCCCCAGGGCTTGGCTACACCTTC
CDR3aa: CASSYHAPGLGYTF

v_gene: TRBV7-9
d_gene: .
abundance: few
j_gene: TRBJ2-1
CDR3nt: TGTGCCAGCAGCTCCCTCGGGCGGGGGACATACAATGAGCAGTTCTTC
CDR3aa: CASSSLGRGTYNEQFF

v_gene: TRBV20-1
d_gene: TRBD2
abundance: .
j_gene: TRBJ2-3
CDR3nt: TGCAGTGCTAGAGGGACTAGCGGGATGGATACGCAGTATTTC
CDR3aa: CSARGTSGMDTQYF

v_gene: TRBV7-2
d_gene: TRBD2
abundance: .
j_gene: TRBJ2-5
CDR3nt: TGTGCCAGCAGCTCGCAGCGGGGGGTCCAAGAGACCCAGTACTTC
CDR3aa: CASSSQRGVQETQYF

v_gene: TRBV12-3/TRBV12-4
d_gene: TRBD2
abundance: .
j_gene: TRBJ2-2
CDR3nt: TGTGCTTTTGGCACGGGGGGATCCTCCGGGGAGCTGTTTTTT
CDR3aa: CAFGTGGSSGELFF

v_gene: TRBV5-1
d_gene: .
abundance: few
j_gene: TRBJ2-3
CDR3nt: TGCGCCAGCGGAAATGCCCAGATCACAGATACGCAGTATTTT
CDR3aa: CASGNAQITDTQYF

v_gene: TRBV7-2
d_gene: .
abundance: once
j_gene: TRBJ2-7
CDR3nt: TGTGCCAGCAGCACGTCTAGCGTAAGCTACGAGCAGTACTTC
CDR3aa: CASSTSSVSYEQYF

v_gene: TRBV6-5
d_gene: .
abundance: few
j_gene: TRBJ2-5
CDR3nt: TGTGCCAGCAGTTTTACATTGGCTCAAGAGACCCAGTACTTC
CDR3aa: CASSFTLAQETQYF

v_gene: TRBV5-6
d_gene: TRBD2
abundance: few
j_gene: TRBJ2-1
CDR3nt: TGTGCCAGCAGCTTGTTAGCGGGGGGACTTCCCGTAGGCTCCTACAATGAGCAGTTCTTC
CDR3aa: CASSLLAGGLPVGSYNEQFF

v_gene: TRBV5-1
d_gene: TRBD1
abundance: .
j_gene: TRBJ2-5
CDR3nt: TGCGCCAGCAGCTTGGACCTACAGGGGAAGACCCAGTACTTC
CDR3aa: CASSLDLQGKTQYF

v_gene: TRBV7-2
d_gene: TRBD2
abundance: few
j_gene: TRBJ2-7
CDR3nt: TGTGCCAGCAGCTTAGGCCTAGCGGGCTTCGACGAGCAGTACTTC
CDR3aa: CASSLGLAGFDEQYF

v_gene: TRBV7-9
d_gene: TRBD2
abundance: few
j_gene: TRBJ2-1
CDR3nt: TGTGCCAGCAGCCCCCGCTCGGGGGGAACGGATGAGCAGTTCTTC
CDR3aa: CASSPRSGGTDEQFF

v_gene: TRBV7-2
d_gene: .
abundance: few
j_gene: TRBJ2-3
CDR3nt: TGTGCCAGCAGCTTAACCTCAAGCACAGATACGCAGTATTTT
CDR3aa: CASSLTSSTDTQYF

v_gene: TRBV9
d_gene: .
abundance: few
j_gene: TRBJ2-3
CDR3nt: TGTGCCGGCAGCGTAGTCGGTGGCACAGATACGCAGTATTTT
CDR3aa: CAGSVVGGTDTQYF

v_gene: TRBV10-3
d_gene: TRBD1
abundance: few
j_gene: TRBJ1-6
CDR3nt: TGTGCCATCACCGGGACAGTTGAGAATTCACCCCTCCACTTT
CDR3aa: CAITGTVENSPLHF

v_gene: TRBV3-1
d_gene: .
abundance: .
j_gene: TRBJ1-2
CDR3nt: TGTGCCAGCAGCCAGCGGGAACTTGGCTACACCTTC
CDR3aa: CASSQRELGYTF

v_gene: TRBV6-5
d_gene: .
abundance: .
j_gene: TRBJ1-4
CDR3nt: TGTGCCAGCAGTTACTCGACGACGGATGAAAAACTGTTTTTT
CDR3aa: CASSYSTTDEKLFF

v_gene: TRBV29-1
d_gene: TRBD1
abundance: .
j_gene: TRBJ2-7
CDR3nt: TGCAGCGTTGCCGAGACAGGGTCCTACGAGCAGTACTTC
CDR3aa: CSVAETGSYEQYF

v_gene: TRBV7-2
d_gene: .
abundance: .
j_gene: TRBJ2-1
CDR3nt: TGTGCCAGCAGCTTTTCTGTCAGCTCCTACAATGAGCAGTTCTTC
CDR3aa: CASSFSVSSYNEQFF

v_gene: TRBV6-2/TRBV6-3
d_gene: .
abundance: many
j_gene: TRBJ2-1
CDR3nt: TGTGCCAGCAGTCCCGGGGGATCCTACAATGAGCAGTTCTTC
CDR3aa: CASSPGGSYNEQFF

v_gene: TRBV20-1
d_gene: TRBD2
abundance: few
j_gene: TRBJ2-1
CDR3nt: TGCAGTGCTAGAGACCCTTTAGCGGGACCTAACAATGAGCAGTTCTTC
CDR3aa: CSARDPLAGPNNEQFF

v_gene: TRBV6-5
d_gene: TRBD1
abundance: .
j_gene: TRBJ1-1
CDR3nt: TGTGCCAGCAGTGCGGGACAGGGGAGCACTGAAGCTTTCTTT
CDR3aa: CASSAGQGSTEAFF

v_gene: TRBV20-1
d_gene: TRBD2
abundance: few
j_gene: TRBJ2-1
CDR3nt: TGCAGTGCACAAAACCCGGGGGGGACCTACAATGAGCAGTTCTTC
CDR3aa: CSAQNPGGTYNEQFF

v_gene: TRBV9
d_gene: TRBD1
abundance: few
j_gene: TRBJ1-1
CDR3nt: TGTGCCAGCAGCCCACAGGGGAACCTGAACACTGAAGCTTTCTTT
CDR3aa: CASSPQGNLNTEAFF

v_gene: TRBV12-3/TRBV12-4
d_gene: .
abundance: .
j_gene: TRBJ1-6
CDR3nt: TGTGCCAGCAGTTTTGAGGTCTCACCCCTCCACTTT
CDR3aa: CASSFEVSPLHF